This T cell receptor beta chain is from a study of early T cells in non-severe SARS-CoV-2 infection. As for the study in general: Chains stayed unpaired after sequencing of bulk RNA from unsorted whole blood.

This clonotype was detected only a few times. Antigen specificity is unknown. Study-level findings and limits: VDJdb matching skewed toward anti-spike CD8 responses, missing private and CD4 specificities.

The CDR3 has 11 amino acids. The germline gives CDR1 DFQATT, CDR2 SNEGSKA (reference sequence). Trimming shortened V by 6 bases and J by 0 bases, and 6 bases separated the two germline ends. Attachment of unique molecular identifiers was made to individual cDNA molecules. TCRdb redid the calling of the 5' RACE reads with MiXCR, one entry per CDR3 protein. The sample lists under 85,000 distinct CDR3 sequences, roughly 8.7% seen once, with less than 6.5% in the top ten. The clonotype comes from an adult who was a healthcare worker with PCR-confirmed SARS-CoV-2 infection or an uninfected control (not recorded which). Sample: whole blood. The genes are TRBV20-1 and TRBJ2-7; D remains ambiguous. For the CDR3, the DNA is TGCAGTGCCGTAGGCTCCTACGAGCAGTACTTC. It encodes CSAVGSYEQYF.